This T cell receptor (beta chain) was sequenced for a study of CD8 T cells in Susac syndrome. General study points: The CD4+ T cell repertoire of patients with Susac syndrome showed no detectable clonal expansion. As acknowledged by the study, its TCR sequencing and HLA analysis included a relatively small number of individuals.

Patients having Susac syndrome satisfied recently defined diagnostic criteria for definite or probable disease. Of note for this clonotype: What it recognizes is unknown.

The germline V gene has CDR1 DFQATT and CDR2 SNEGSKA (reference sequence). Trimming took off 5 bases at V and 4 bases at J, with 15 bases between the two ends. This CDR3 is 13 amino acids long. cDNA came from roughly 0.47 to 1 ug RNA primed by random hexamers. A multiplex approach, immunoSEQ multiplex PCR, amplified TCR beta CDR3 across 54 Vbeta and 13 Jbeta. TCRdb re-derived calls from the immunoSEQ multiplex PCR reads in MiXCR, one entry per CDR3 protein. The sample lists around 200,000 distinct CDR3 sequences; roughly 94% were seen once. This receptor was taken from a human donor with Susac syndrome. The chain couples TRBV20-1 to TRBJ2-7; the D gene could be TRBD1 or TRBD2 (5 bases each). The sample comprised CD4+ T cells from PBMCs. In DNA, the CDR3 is TGCAGTGCTTCAACGGGGCTAGCTTACGAGCAGTACTTC. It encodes CSASTGLAYEQYF.